This T cell receptor beta chain comes out of a study of T cells in Graves' hyperthyroidism and ophthalmopathy. Overall study findings and caveats: Among thyroid clonotypes expanded above 0.001, most also appeared in blood.

The authors obtained PBMCs from 10 ml of fresh peripheral blood. CDR1 is DFQATT and CDR2 is SNEGSKA in the germline V gene (reference sequence). V shed 5 bases and J shed 5 bases, with 18 bases lying between them. This CDR3 has 15 residues. There are many counts of this clonotype. As yet, its antigen is unknown. Amplification yielded TCR beta CDR3 regions, with RNA transcripts as the source. The HTBI primer set was used in a first-round RT-PCR of the TCR CDR3. TCRdb reprocessed the multiplex PCR reads via MiXCR and lists one record per CDR3 protein. The profile shows a few hundred thousand distinct CDR3 sequences, roughly 13% of them singletons.

Sequences were obtained from blood. The chain employs TRBV20-1 and TRBJ1-4; the D is unclear. The TCR was taken from a woman aged 18-29 years with Graves' hyperthyroidism. CDR3: CSAPPFDGNNEKLFF. The CDR3 nucleotides are TGCAGTGCTCCCCCCTTCGACGGCAACAATGAAAAACTGTTTTTT.